Here is one T cell receptor beta chain with its context. The sample comes from a study of blood T cells in healthy people across ages. A second roughly 7 to 12 cycle PCR used barcoded and J-beta primers. TCRdb used MiXCR to reprocess the 5' RACE reads, holding one entry per CDR3 protein. The sample carries about 760,000 distinct CDR3 sequences, 56% recorded once. Trimming removed 5 bases from V and 3 bases from J; junction bases left unmatched: 4. The length of the CDR3 is 13 residues. CDR1 is DFQATT, CDR2 SNEGSKA, per germline (reference sequence). Sequences were obtained from blood. The sequence was collected from a middle-aged man in good health. The rearrangement uses TRBV20-1 and TRBJ1-2; 9 bases line up with TRBD1. CDR3 loop: CSARDREDYGYTF. CDR3 sequence (DNA): TGCAGTGCTCGGGACAGGGAAGACTATGGCTACACCTTC.